The clone carrying this T cell receptor (beta chain) was seen just once. These data belong to a study of blood T cell repertoires in COVID-19. About the research overall: There were acute and convalescent COVID-19 samples, and they came from the United States, Italy and Spain. From T cells, B-cell-depleted T cells, or PBMCs came the material, which was cDNA or gDNA.

The CDR3 has 13 amino acids. The germline V and J ends were trimmed by 6 bases and 1 base, with 9 bases remaining between them. As originally analysed: Reference gene primer amplification in the assay estimated nucleated cell counts. Clones were sequenced by immunoSEQ multiplex PCR, and TCRdb holds only the in-frame ones, with some missing. That table supplies the V and J calls and clone size; D and trimming were determined from the DNA. Altogether roughly 120,000 clones are present, around four fifths being singletons, with the ten largest covering 15% to 20%. The chain employs TRBV12-3 or TRBV12-4 and TRBJ1-1; D is uncertain. The TCR comes from a woman aged 55-70 years with acute or convalescent COVID-19. Input material: peripheral blood. The CDR3 DNA is TGTGCCAGCAGCTACCTGCAGAACACTGAAGCTTTCTTT. It codes for CASSYLQNTEAFF.